This entry is about one TCR beta chain. Antigen specificity is unknown. At one boundary the junction diverges from the germline segment, which might be a read error. This sample was taken from a study of cytomegalovirus exposure and HLA in healthy donors. Turning to the study itself: An earlier analysis found under 130 million unique TCR beta sequences from approximately 170 million T cells. Study observations and caveats: It has been reported that TCR beta sequences accurately predicted the HLA-A and HLA-B alleles of most subjects. Later analysis found that TCR beta chains associated with HLA were more clonally expanded than other, equally common chains.

PCR primers comprised 60 Vbeta and 13 Jbeta primers. Sequencing was performed with immunoSEQ multiplex PCR; in TCRdb, only in-frame clones are kept and a portion is missing. The table has about 94,000 clones, approximately 80% seen once. The receptor was isolated from a human donor in good health. The sample taken for sequencing was PBMCs.

DNA of the CDR3: TGTGCCATCAGCGCGGGGGAGGTGGTTAGTTTC. It is translated as CAISAGEVVSF. The chain employs TRBV10-3 and TRBJ1-2, with D tentatively TRBD1 (5 bases). The CDR3 spans 11 residues. CDR1 is ENHRY and CDR2 is SYGVKD in the germline V gene.